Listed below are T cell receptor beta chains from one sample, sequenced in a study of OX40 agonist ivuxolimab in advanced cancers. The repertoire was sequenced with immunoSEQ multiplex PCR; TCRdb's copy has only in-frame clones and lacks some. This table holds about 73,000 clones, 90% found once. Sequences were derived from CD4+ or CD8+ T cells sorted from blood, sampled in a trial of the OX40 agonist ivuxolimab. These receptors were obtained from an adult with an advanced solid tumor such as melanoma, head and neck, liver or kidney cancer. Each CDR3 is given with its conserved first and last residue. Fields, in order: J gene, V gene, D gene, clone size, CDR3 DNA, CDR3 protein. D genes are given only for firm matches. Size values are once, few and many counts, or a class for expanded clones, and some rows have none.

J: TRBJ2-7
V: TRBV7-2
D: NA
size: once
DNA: TGTGCCAGCAAATTGGGGGCGGCGGGCGAGCAGTACTTC
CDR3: CASKLGAAGEQYF

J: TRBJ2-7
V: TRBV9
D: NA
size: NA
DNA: TGTGCCAGCAGCGTAGGAGGGACACCTAGCTACGAGCAGTACTTC
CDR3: CASSVGGTPSYEQYF

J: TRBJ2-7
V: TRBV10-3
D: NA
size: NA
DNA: TGTGCCAGTACTGATTTCTCGACCTACGAGCAGTACTTC
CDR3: CASTDFSTYEQYF

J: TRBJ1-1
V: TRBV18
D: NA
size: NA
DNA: TGTGCCAGCTCAAGCTCCCGGGCGGGGGACGCTGAAGCTTTCTTT
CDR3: CASSSSRAGDAEAFF

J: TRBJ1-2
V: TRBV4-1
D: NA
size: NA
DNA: TGCGCCAGCAGCCAACCCAGGGAAGACAACTATGGCTACACCTTC
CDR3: CASSQPREDNYGYTF

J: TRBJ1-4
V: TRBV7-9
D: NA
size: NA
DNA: TGTGCCAGCAGCTTAGTCGATGAAAAACTGTTTTTT
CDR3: CASSLVDEKLFF

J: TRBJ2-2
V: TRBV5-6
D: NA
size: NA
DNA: TGTGCCAGCAGCTTGCCCGAAACCGGGGAGCTGTTTTTT
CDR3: CASSLPETGELFF

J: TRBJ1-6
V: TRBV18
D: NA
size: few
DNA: TGTGCCAGCTCACCGGGAGGGGTAGGAAGGTCACCCCTCCACTTT
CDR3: CASSPGGVGRSPLHF

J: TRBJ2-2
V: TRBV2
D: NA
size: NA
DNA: TGTGCCAGCAGCTTAAATACAGGGAGAACCGGGGAGCTGTTTTTT
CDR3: CASSLNTGRTGELFF

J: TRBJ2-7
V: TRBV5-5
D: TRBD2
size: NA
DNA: TGTGCCAGCAGCTTACTAGCGGGAGCTGAGGAGCAGTACTTC
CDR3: CASSLLAGAEEQYF

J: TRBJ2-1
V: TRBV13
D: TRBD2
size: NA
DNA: TGTGCCAGCAGCATATCCGGACTAGCGGGAGCACGGGAGCAGTTCTTC
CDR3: CASSISGLAGAREQFF

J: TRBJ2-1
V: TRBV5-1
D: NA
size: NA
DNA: TGCGCCAGCAGCTCAGAGTTCCGGCAGTTCTTC
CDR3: CASSSEFRQFF

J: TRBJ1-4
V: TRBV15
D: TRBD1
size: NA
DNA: TGTGCCACCAGCGGACAGGGGGCTTTAAATGAAAAACTGTTTTTT
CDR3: CATSGQGALNEKLFF

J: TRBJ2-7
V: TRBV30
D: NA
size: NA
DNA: TGTGCCTGGAGCCCTGAGGGGGGCTCCTACGAGCAGTACTTC
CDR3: CAWSPEGGSYEQYF

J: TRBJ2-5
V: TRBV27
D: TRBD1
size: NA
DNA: TGTGCCAGCAGTTCTCCGACAGGGCGGGAGACCCAGTACTTC
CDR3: CASSSPTGRETQYF

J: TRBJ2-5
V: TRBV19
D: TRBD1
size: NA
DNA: TGTGCCAGTAGTATGATAGGGGGCATGGAGACCCAGTACTTC
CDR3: CASSMIGGMETQYF

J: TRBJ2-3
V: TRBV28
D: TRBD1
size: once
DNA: TGTGCCAGCAGTCACCGACAGGGGGTCACAGATACGCAGTATTTT
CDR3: CASSHRQGVTDTQYF

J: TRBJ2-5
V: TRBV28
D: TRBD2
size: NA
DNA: TGTGCCAGCAGTGTGACTAGCGGGATAGTAGAGACCCAGTACTTC
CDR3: CASSVTSGIVETQYF

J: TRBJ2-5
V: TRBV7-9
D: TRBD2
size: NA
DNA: TGTGCCAGCAGCTTAGTCTATAGCGGGAGCTACGGGGAGACCCAGTACTTC
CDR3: CASSLVYSGSYGETQYF

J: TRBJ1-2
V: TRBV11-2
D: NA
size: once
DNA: TGTGCCAGCAGCTTTGAACGGGGCGCGGGTGGCTACACCTTC
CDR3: CASSFERGAGGYTF

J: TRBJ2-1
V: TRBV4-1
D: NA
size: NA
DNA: TGCGCCAGCAGCCAAGATCTAAGGAGTGGAGAGCAGTTCTTC
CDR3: CASSQDLRSGEQFF

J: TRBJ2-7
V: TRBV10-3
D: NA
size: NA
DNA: TGTGCCATCAGTGGACAGGCTGGGGAGCAGTACTTC
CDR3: CAISGQAGEQYF

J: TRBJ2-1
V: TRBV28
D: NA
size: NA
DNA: TGTGCCAGCAGCCTCGTAGGGGAGCAGTTCTTC
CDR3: CASSLVGEQFF

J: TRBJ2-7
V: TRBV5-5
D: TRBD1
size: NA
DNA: TGTGCCAGCAGCTTGGGGGGGACAGGGGAACTCTACGAGCAGTACTTC
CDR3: CASSLGGTGELYEQYF

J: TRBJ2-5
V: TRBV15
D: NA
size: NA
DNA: TGTGCCACCAGCGAGCTACGGTCACAAGAGACCCAGTACTTC
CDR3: CATSELRSQETQYF

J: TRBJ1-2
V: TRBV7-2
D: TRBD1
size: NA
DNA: TGTGCCAGCAGCTTAACCGGGACAGGTGTCTATGGCTACACCTTC
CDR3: CASSLTGTGVYGYTF

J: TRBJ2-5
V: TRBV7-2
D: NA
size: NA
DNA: TGTGCCAGCAGCATGGAACGGAGGGGGTACGCGACCCAGTACTTC
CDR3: CASSMERRGYATQYF

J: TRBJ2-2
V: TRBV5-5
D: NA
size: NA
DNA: TGTGCCAGCAGCTTAGGCGGGGATTTATGGTCCGGGGAGCTGTTTTTT
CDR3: CASSLGGDLWSGELFF

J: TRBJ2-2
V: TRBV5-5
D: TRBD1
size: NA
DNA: TGTGCCAGCAGCGAAGGACAGGGGGCGAACACCGGGGAGCTGTTTTTT
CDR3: CASSEGQGANTGELFF

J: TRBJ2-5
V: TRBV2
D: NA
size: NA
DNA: TGTGCCAGCGCAGCGGTCCCCATGGAGACCCAGTACTTC
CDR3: CASAAVPMETQYF

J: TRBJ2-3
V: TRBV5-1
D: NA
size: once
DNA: TGCGCCAGCAGCTCGGGACATCCATCAGATACGCAGTATTTT
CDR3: CASSSGHPSDTQYF

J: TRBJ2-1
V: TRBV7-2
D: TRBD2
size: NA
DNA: TGTGCCAGCAGCTTAAATAGCGGGGCCGCCTACAATGAGCAGTTCTTC
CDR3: CASSLNSGAAYNEQFF

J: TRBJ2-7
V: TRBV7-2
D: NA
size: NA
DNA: TGTGCCAGCAGCCTCCGGTCGGCAGGGGGAGGAGAGCAGTACTTC
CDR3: CASSLRSAGGGEQYF

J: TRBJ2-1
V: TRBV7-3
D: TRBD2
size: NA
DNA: TGTGCCAGCAGCCCCCACGGACTAGAGGCCTACAATGAGCAGTTCTTC
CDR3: CASSPHGLEAYNEQFF

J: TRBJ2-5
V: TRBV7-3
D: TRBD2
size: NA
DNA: TGTGCCAGCAGCTTCCTAGCGGGAGATCTGGAGACCCAGTACTTC
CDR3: CASSFLAGDLETQYF

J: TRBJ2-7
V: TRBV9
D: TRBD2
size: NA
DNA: TGTGCCAGCAGCTTCGGGACTAGCGGTTACTACGAGCAGTACTTC
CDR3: CASSFGTSGYYEQYF

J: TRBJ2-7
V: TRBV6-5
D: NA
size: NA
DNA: TGTGCCAGCAGCCCCGGACAGCACTACGAGCAGTACTTC
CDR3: CASSPGQHYEQYF

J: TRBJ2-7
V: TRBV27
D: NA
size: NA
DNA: TGTGCCAGCAGTTTAAGGTACACGGGATCCTACGAGCAGTACTTC
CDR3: CASSLRYTGSYEQYF

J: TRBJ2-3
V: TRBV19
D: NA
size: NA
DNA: TGTGCCAGTAAAGCGGAGATAGCCACAGATACGCAGTATTTT
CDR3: CASKAEIATDTQYF

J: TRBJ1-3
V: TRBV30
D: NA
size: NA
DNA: TGTGCCTGGAGTACAGCTTCTGGAAACACCATATATTTT
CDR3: CAWSTASGNTIYF